The 19 T cell receptor beta chains below come from one sample, sequenced in a study of human T cells and chemical hapten exposure. TCRdb re-called the RACE reads through MiXCR, storing one row per CDR3 protein. This sample has about 76,000 distinct CDR3 sequences, with around 13% found just once. Time point here: patch test 3, about 24 weeks after DPC sensitization. The treatment was: therapeutic diphenylcyclopropenone sensitization with weekly scalp DPC. The source was whole blood, collected in connection with sensitization to the hapten diphenylcyclopropenone (DPC). Receptors originate from a woman aged 45-65 years with alopecia areata. Some clones in this sample may be carry-over from other donors' samples.

Many counts were recorded for this clonotype. V gene TRBV6-2 or TRBV6-3 combines with J gene TRBJ2-1; 8 nucleotides agree with TRBD2. CDR3 length: 13 residues. V dropped 7 bases and J dropped 9; count of bases not matched to a gene: 8. CDR1 is MNHEY and CDR2 is SVGEGT in the germline V gene. CDR3 sequence (DNA): TGTGCCAGCAACTACGTCGCGGGAGGTGAGCAGTTCTTC. It specifies CASNYVAGGEQFF.

This clonotype was counted only a few times. The V call is TRBV18, the J call TRBJ1-5; D call uncertain. This CDR3 has 15 amino acids. Trimming left V 6 bases short and J 3 bases short, with 15 bases between. Germline assignment: CDR1 KGHSH and CDR2 LQKENI. As DNA, the CDR3 is TGTGCCAGCTCCGATTCCGGGCAGCCCAATCAGCCCCAGCATTTT. Its translation is CASSDSGQPNQPQHF.

This clonotype was observed many times. CDR3 nucleotides: TGTGCCAGCAGCCACTTAGGGCAGCCCGAGGGAGAAGCTTTCTTT. Its protein is CASSHLGQPEGEAFF. V and J are TRBV3-1 and TRBJ1-1; no reliable D call. Trimming cost V 3 bases and J 8 bases, with 19 bases left between them. This CDR3 is 15 amino acids long. Germline V CDR1 and CDR2: LGHDT, YNNKEL (reference sequence).

This clonotype counts as medium-sized (0.01 to 0.1%). The rearrangement uses TRBV29-1 and TRBJ1-1; a possible D gene is TRBD1 (5 bases). Trimming left V 7 bases short and J 6 bases short, with 12 bases between. Germline CDR1 reads SQVTM; CDR2 reads ANQGSEA. CDR3 length: 11 amino acids. CDR3 protein: CSGGWDAEAFF. The CDR3 nucleotides are TGCAGCGGGGGGTGGGATGCTGAAGCTTTCTTT.

This clonotype was detected ten times or more. This sequence joins TRBV27 and TRBJ2-1; TRBD2 aligns across 11 bases. The CDR3 covers 16 residues. The V and J ends lost 5 bases and 4 bases, in that order; junction bases with no gene match: 7. In germline, CDR1 is MNHEY, CDR2 SMNVEV (reference sequence). CDR3 coding DNA: TGTGCCAGCAGTCCCCGCCTAGCGGGAGGTTACAATGAGCAGTTCTTC. Protein sequence: CASSPRLAGGYNEQFF.

The rearrangement joins TRBV9 to TRBJ2-2, with a possible D match to TRBD1 (6 bases). Germline V gene data show CDR1 as SGDLS and CDR2 as YYNGEE. V lost 3 bases, J lost 2 bases, and 8 bases lay in between. The CDR3 has 14 amino acids. The CDR3 here is CASSDRVNTGELFF. For the CDR3, the DNA is TGTGCCAGCAGCGACAGGGTAAACACCGGGGAGCTGTTTTTT.

This clonotype was seen ten or more times. The chain uses TRBV11-2 and TRBJ1-2; the D gene is possibly TRBD1 (6 bases). V was cut by 3 bases and J by 2 bases, with 13 bases left in between. The CDR3 loop spans 15 amino acids. Germline CDR1 and CDR2: SGHAT and FQNNGV. The CDR3 region is CASSFRPGQNYGYTF. The DNA of the CDR3 is TGTGCCAGCAGCTTTCGCCCCGGACAGAACTATGGCTACACCTTC.

This clonotype was picked up a small number of times. The chain carries TRBV9 and TRBJ2-7; tentatively, D is TRBD1 or TRBD2 (6 bases each). The CDR3 totals 14 residues. Germline V CDR1 and CDR2: SGDLS, YYNGEE. V dropped 0 bases and J dropped 6 bases, with 13 bases sitting between them. CDR3: CASSVEGGSVEQYF. CDR3 sequence (DNA): TGTGCCAGCAGCGTAGAGGGGGGTTCCGTCGAGCAGTACTTC.

The sample holds a few counts of this clonotype. The V and J genes are TRBV20-1 and TRBJ2-1, with D possibly being TRBD2 (6 bases). The length of the CDR3 is 14 residues. Germline lookup yields CDR1 DFQATT and CDR2 SNEGSKA (reference sequence). With 1 base removed from V and 8 bases from J, the gap between germline ends came to 15 bases. The CDR3 DNA follows: TGCAGTGCTAGAGCGGGACTTTTAAACCATGAGCAGTTCTTC. Its translation is CSARAGLLNHEQFF.

Only a few counts were recorded for this clonotype. V usage is TRBV18 and J usage is TRBJ2-1; 7 nucleotides line up with TRBD2. V gave up 3 bases and J gave up 2 bases; unmatched junction bases: 7. Germline V gene lookup returns CDR1 KGHSH and CDR2 LQKENI. This CDR3 has 16 residues. For the CDR3, the DNA is TGTGCCAGCTCACCGGGCGGGAGTCTGACCTACAATGAGCAGTTCTTC. Translated, it gives CASSPGGSLTYNEQFF.

This clonotype was detected only a few times. The chain links TRBV30 to TRBJ2-1; a possible D gene is TRBD2 (6 bases). V dropped 3 bases and J dropped 2 bases, with 17 bases sitting between them. This CDR3 has 16 amino acids. Per germline, CDR1 GTSNPN and CDR2 SVGIG (reference sequence). CDR3 sequence reads: CAWSPGLAFTYNEQFF. As DNA, the CDR3 is TGTGCCTGGAGCCCAGGTCTAGCGTTCACCTACAATGAGCAGTTCTTC.

The chain carries TRBV4-1 and TRBJ1-5; TRBD1 might be the D (6 bases). The V end lost 3 bases, the J end lost 6 bases, and 12 bases lay between the germline ends. Germline lookup yields CDR1 MGHRA and CDR2 YSYEKL. The CDR3 runs 14 residues. DNA of the CDR3: TGCGCCAGCAGCCACTTACAGGGCTTTCAGCCCCAGCATTTT. It encodes CASSHLQGFQPQHF.

This clonotype was picked up many times. The chain is built from TRBV7-9 and TRBJ1-1; no clear D gene. The V and J ends lost 5 bases and 1 base respectively, with 5 bases between them. CDR1 is SEHNR, CDR2 FQNEAQ, per germline (reference sequence). The CDR3 runs 12 residues. DNA of the CDR3: TGTGCCAGCAGCCCTAGGAACACTGAAGCTTTCTTT. Its translation is CASSPRNTEAFF.

This clonotype showed up many times. Here the CDR3 reads CASSYSGGAHTEAFF. CDR3 DNA: TGTGCCAGCAGTTACTCAGGGGGCGCACACACTGAAGCTTTCTTT. The genes are TRBV6-6 and TRBJ1-1, with 7 bases that match TRBD1. The V and J ends lost 0 bases and 3 bases, in that order; junction bases with no gene match: 4. The V gene's germline CDR1 is MNHNY and CDR2 SVGAGI (reference sequence). This CDR3 is 15 amino acids long.

This clonotype was observed a few times. The rearrangement joins TRBV29-1 to TRBJ1-1; maybe TRBD1 (6 bases). The germline gives CDR1 SQVTM, CDR2 ANQGSEA. The ends were cut back, 6 bases at V and 5 bases at J, with 10 bases in the middle. The CDR3 runs to 11 residues. In DNA form, the CDR3 reads TGCAGCGTAAAAACAGGGACTGAAGCTTTCTTT. Protein: CSVKTGTEAFF.

This clonotype was found once. This may be a read error, as it is one base from a much larger clone. This sequence joins TRBV7-6 and TRBJ1-1; D is possibly TRBD1 (5 bases). Germline-derived CDR1 and CDR2 are SGHVS and FNYEAQ. The CDR3 runs 13 residues. The CDR3 here is CVSSLGREGEAFF. The CDR3 region has the DNA TGTGTCAGCAGCTTAGGGCGGGAGGGGGAAGCTTTCTTT.

V gene TRBV29-1 combines with J gene TRBJ1-1, with D unresolved. Germline assignment: CDR1 SQVTM and CDR2 ANQGSEA. Trimming cost V 6 bases and J 3 bases, with 8 bases left between them. The CDR3 has 11 amino acids. CDR3 DNA sequence: TGCAGCGTGAAGGATCACACTGAAGCTTTCTTT. Protein sequence: CSVKDHTEAFF. The full variable domain, rest sourced from reference TRBV29-1 and TRBJ1-1, is SAVISQKPSRDICQRGTSLTIQCQVDSQVTMMFWYRQQPGQSLTLIATANQGSEATYESGFVIDKFPISRPNLTFSTLTVSNMSPEDSSIYLCSVKDHTEAFFGQGTRLTVV.

This clonotype has at least ten counts. The chain has TRBV29-1 and TRBJ2-5; TRBD1 or TRBD2 may be the D gene (5 bases each). CDR3 length equals 10 residues. Looked up from germline, CDR1 is SQVTM and CDR2 is ANQGSEA. The V gene lost 7 bases and the J gene lost 4 bases, with 7 bases spanning the gap. CDR3 protein: CSGGGETQYF. CDR3 nucleotides: TGCAGCGGTGGGGGAGAGACCCAGTACTTC.

V is TRBV7-9 and J is TRBJ1-4, with D uncertain. This CDR3 is 19 amino acids long. Looked up from germline, CDR1 is SEHNR and CDR2 is FQNEAQ (reference sequence). Trimming took 4 bases from V and 0 from J, leaving 21 bases between them. The CDR3 region has the DNA TGTGCCAGCAGCTGGGCCGGGATGTCGGGAAATTCAACTAATGAAAAACTGTTTTTT. It encodes CASSWAGMSGNSTNEKLFF.